The source of this T cell receptor beta chain is a study of identical twins. The germline V and J ends were trimmed by 0 bases and 0 bases, with 12 bases remaining between them. This CDR3 has 16 amino acids. Germline values: CDR1 SGHDT, CDR2 YYEEEE. Only a few counts were recorded for this clonotype. Using its own MiXCR run on the 5' RACE reads, TCRdb lists one record per CDR3 protein. Of 690,000 or so distinct CDR3 sequences in the sample, roughly 6% are singletons; the top ten hold 1.5% to 2%. V usage is TRBV5-6 and J usage is TRBJ1-1; the D gene is possibly TRBD1 (6 bases). Sequencing was carried out using naive T cells sorted from blood. This clonotype was sampled from a man younger than 35 in good health. DNA of the CDR3: TGTGCCAGCAGCTTGGGGGGGGCTGGGGTGAACACTGAAGCTTTCTTT. It specifies CASSLGGAGVNTEAFF.